This T cell receptor (beta chain) was sequenced during a study of T cells after yellow fever vaccination. In regard to this clonotype: Its antigen is not known.

Study-wide points: Researchers report a weaker secondary response that nonetheless peaked faster, day 5 versus 15. Reappearance after the booster was seen for most primary-vaccination clones, at 96% CD4 and 75% to 90% CD8. Researchers noted that a small share of clonotypes showed up in both CD4 and CD8 compartments.

UMIs and a universal primer site were added when TCR cDNA was made by 5'RACE template switching. MiXCR, applied by TCRdb to the 5' RACE reads, yields one record per CDR3 protein. The table lists 300,000 to 400,000 distinct CDR3 sequences, roughly an eighth of them singletons, with approximately 3.3% in the top ten. The sequence was collected from a young man who received the YFV17D yellow fever vaccine. This specimen was CD4+ T cells sorted from PBMCs, taken 15 days after the yellow fever booster vaccination.

The CDR3 bases are TGTGCCAGCAGCCCAAAGACAGGGTGGTCCTACGAGCAGTACTTC. This sequence encodes CASSPKTGWSYEQYF. This chain uses TRBV3-1 with TRBJ2-7, with 7 nucleotides matching TRBD1. The CDR3 is made up of 15 amino acids. CDR1 LGHDT and CDR2 YNNKEL come from the germline V gene (reference sequence). V shed 4 bases, J shed 1 base, and the junction held 7 bases outside the gene matches.